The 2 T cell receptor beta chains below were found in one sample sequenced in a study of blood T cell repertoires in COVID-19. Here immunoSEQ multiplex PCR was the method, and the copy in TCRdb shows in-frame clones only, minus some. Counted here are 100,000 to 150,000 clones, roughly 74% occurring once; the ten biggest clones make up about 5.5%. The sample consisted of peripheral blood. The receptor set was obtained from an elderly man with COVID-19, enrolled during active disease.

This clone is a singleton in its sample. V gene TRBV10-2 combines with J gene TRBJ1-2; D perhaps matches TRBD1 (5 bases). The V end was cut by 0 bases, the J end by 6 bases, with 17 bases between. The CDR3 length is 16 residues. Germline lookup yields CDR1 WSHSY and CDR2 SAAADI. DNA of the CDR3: TGCGCCAGCAGTGAGTCGACTCGCGGTGGGGCGGATGGCTACACCTTC. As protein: CASSESTRGGADGYTF.

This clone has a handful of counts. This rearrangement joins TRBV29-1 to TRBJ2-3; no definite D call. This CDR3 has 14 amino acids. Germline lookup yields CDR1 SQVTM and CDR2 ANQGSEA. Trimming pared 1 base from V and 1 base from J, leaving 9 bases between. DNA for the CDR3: TGCAGCGTTGAAGTGGGCCGTGGCACAGATACGCAGTATTTT. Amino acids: CSVEVGRGTDTQYF.